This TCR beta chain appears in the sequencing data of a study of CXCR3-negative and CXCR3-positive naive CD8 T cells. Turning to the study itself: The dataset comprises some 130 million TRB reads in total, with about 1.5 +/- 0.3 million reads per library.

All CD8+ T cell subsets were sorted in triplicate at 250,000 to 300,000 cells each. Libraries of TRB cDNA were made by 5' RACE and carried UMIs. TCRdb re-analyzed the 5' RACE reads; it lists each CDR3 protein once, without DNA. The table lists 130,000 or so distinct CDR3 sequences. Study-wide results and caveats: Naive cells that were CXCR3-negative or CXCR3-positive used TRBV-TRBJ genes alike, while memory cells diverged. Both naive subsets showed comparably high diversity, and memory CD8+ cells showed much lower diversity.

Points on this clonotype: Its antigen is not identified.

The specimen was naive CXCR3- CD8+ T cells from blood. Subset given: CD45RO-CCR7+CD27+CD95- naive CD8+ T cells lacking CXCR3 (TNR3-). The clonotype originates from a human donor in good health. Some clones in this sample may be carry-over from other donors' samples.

The CDR3: CASSHSYTGELFF. The chain carries TRBV14 and TRBJ2-2. Germline values: CDR1 SGHDN, CDR2 FVKESK. The CDR3 covers 13 residues.